The sequence of this T cell receptor (beta chain) was determined in a study of cytomegalovirus exposure and HLA in healthy donors. Overall study findings and caveats: Later analysis demonstrated an association between a missense DCLRE1C variant and TCR beta V- and J-gene trimming.

The J segment lost 7 bases and the V segment lost 4 bases, leaving 11 bases of the junction unmatched. The CDR3 runs 15 residues. CDR1 and CDR2 (germline): SEHNR, FQNEAQ (reference sequence). Both 60 Vbeta primers and 13 Jbeta primers went into the PCR. TCRdb's copy holds only in-frame clones and misses some; the assay was immunoSEQ multiplex PCR. This repertoire shows 150,000 to 200,000 clones, approximately 85% found once; its top ten account for roughly 10%. A note on this clone: What it recognizes is unknown.

The sequencing input was PBMCs. The receptor comes from a man aged 18 to 29 in good health and CMV-seropositive. The rearrangement links TRBV7-9 to TRBJ2-7, with 9 bases that match TRBD1. The DNA of the CDR3 is TGTGCCAGCAGCTCCTTAACAGGGGGCCCCGGGGAGCAGTACTTC. Translated: CASSSLTGGPGEQYF.